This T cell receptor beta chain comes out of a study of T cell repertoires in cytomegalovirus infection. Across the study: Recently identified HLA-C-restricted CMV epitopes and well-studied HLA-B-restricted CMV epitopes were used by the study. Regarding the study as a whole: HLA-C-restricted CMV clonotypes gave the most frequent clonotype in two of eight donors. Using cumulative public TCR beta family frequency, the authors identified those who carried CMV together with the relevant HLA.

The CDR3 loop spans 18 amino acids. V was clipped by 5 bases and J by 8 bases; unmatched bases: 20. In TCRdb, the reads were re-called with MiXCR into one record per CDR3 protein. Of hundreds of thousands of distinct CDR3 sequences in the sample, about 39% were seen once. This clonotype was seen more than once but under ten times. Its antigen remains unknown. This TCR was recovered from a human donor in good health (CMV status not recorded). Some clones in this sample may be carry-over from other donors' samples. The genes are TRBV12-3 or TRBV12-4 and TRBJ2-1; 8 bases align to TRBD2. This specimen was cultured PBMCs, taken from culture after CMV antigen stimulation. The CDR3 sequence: CASSPPLGVGTRSHEQFF. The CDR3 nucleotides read TGTGCCAGCAGTCCTCCCTTGGGGGTCGGGACTAGATCACATGAGCAGTTCTTC.